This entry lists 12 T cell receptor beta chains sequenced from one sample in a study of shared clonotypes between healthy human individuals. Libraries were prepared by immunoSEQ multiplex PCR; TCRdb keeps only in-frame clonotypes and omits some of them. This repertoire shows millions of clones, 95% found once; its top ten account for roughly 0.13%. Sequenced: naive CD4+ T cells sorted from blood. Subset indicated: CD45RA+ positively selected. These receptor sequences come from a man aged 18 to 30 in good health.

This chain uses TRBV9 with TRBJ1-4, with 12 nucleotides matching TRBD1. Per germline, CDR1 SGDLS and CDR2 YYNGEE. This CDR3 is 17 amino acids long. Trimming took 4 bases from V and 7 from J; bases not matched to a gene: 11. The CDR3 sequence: CASSPRRDRGQGEKLFF. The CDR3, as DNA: TGTGCCAGCAGCCCAAGAAGGGACAGGGGGCAAGGTGAAAAACTGTTTTTT.

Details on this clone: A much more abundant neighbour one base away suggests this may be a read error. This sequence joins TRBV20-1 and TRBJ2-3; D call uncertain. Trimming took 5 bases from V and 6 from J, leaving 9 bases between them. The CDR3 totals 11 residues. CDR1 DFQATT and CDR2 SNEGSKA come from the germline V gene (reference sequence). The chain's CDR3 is CSAGLGDTQYF. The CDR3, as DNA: TGCAGTGCTGGTTTGGGGGATACGCAGTATTTT.

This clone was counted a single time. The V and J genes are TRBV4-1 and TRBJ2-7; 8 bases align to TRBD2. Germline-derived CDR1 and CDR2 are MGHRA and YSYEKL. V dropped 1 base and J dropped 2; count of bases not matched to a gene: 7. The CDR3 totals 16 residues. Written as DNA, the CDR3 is TGCGCCAGCAGCCAAGCTCTGCGGGAGGATCCCTACGAGCAGTACTTC. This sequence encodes CASSQALREDPYEQYF.

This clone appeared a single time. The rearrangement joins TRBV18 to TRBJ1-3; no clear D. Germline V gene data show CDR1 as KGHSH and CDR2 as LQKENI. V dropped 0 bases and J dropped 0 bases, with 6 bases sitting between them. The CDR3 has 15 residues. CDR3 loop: CASSPPQFSGNTIYF. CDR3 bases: TGTGCCAGCTCACCACCTCAGTTCTCTGGAAACACCATATATTTT.

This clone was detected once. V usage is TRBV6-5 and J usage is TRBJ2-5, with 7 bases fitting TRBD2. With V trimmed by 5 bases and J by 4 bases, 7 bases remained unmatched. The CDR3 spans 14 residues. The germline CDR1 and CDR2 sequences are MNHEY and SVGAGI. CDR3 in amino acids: CASSPGPSGETQYF. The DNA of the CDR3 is TGTGCCAGCAGTCCGGGGCCTAGCGGAGAGACCCAGTACTTC.

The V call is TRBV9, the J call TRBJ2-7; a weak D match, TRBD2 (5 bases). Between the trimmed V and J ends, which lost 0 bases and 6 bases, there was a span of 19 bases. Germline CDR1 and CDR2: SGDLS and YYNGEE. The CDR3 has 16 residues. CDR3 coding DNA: TGTGCCAGCAGCGTAGTAGCGACACCCGGTTTCGGCGAGCAGTACTTC. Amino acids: CASSVVATPGFGEQYF.

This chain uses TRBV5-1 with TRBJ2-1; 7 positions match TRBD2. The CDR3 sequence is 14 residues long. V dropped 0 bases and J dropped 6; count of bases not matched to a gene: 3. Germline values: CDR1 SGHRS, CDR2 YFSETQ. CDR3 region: CASSLGLAVNEQFF. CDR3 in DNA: TGCGCCAGCAGCTTGGGGCTAGCGGTCAATGAGCAGTTCTTC.

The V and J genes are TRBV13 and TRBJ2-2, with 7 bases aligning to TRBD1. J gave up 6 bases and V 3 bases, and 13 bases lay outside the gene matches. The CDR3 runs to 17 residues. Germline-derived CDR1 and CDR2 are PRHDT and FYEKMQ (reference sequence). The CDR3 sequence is CASSFRVDRRRAGELFF. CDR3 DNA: TGTGCCAGCAGCTTTCGCGTGGACAGGAGAAGGGCCGGGGAGCTGTTTTTT.

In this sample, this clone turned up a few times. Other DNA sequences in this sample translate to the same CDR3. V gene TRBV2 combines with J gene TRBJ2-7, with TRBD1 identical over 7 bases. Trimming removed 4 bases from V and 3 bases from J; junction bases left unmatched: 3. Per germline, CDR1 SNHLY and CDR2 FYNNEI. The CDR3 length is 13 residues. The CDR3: CASSGQGLYEQYF. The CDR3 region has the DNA TGTGCCAGCAGTGGACAGGGCCTCTACGAGCAGTACTTC.

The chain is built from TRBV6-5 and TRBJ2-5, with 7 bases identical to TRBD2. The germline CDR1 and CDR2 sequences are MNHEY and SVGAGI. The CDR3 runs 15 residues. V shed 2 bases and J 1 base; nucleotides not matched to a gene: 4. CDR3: CASSYLSGAQETQYF. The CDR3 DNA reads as TGTGCCAGCAGTTACCTCAGCGGGGCCCAAGAGACCCAGTACTTC.

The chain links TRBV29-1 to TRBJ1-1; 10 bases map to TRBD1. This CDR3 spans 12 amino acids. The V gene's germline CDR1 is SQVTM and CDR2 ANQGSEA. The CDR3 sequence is CRGRDRGSEAFF. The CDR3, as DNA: TGCAGGGGACGGGACAGGGGTTCTGAAGCTTTCTTT.

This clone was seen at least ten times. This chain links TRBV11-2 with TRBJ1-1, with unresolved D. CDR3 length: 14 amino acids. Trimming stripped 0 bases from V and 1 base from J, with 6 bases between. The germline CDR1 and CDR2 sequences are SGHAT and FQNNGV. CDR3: CASSLDPGNTEAFF. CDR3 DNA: TGTGCCAGCAGCTTAGATCCCGGGAACACTGAAGCTTTCTTT.